This is a list of T cell receptor beta chains from one sample in a study of human T cells and chemical hapten exposure. MiXCR was run by TCRdb on the RACE reads, yielding one entry per CDR3 protein. The sample lists around 330,000 distinct CDR3 sequences, about 5% occurring once. The starting material was whole blood, obtained in connection with sensitization to the hapten diphenylcyclopropenone (DPC). The receptors come from a woman between 18 and 30 years old with alopecia areata. Some clones in this sample may be carry-over from other donors' samples. Both conserved end residues are part of each CDR3. A D gene is named only where the DNA matches it firmly.

>TRBV20-1|.|TRBJ1-1
CSASLTGRGAATEAFF
>TRBV20-1|.|TRBJ1-6
CSARASSYNSPLHF
>TRBV24-1|TRBD1|TRBJ1-4
CATSEGTGGYEKLFF
>TRBV7-9|TRBD1|TRBJ2-7
CASSDLTPGTGRYTYEQYF
>TRBV7-9|TRBD1|TRBJ1-2
CASSKQGGLLYGYTF
>TRBV7-9|.|TRBJ2-2
CASSHNSGRGNTGELFF
>TRBV28|.|TRBJ1-5
CASLSPGQPQHF
>TRBV18|TRBD2|TRBJ2-3
CASSPELAGDTQYF
>TRBV20-1|TRBD2|TRBJ2-7
CSVPGLAGTEQYF
>TRBV6-5|.|TRBJ2-4
CASSPVGMKNIQYF
>TRBV20-1|.|TRBJ2-3
CSARGEPRTDTQYF
>TRBV5-4|.|TRBJ2-5
CASSLAGKYQETQYF
>TRBV3-1|TRBD2|TRBJ2-5
CASSQDWTSGGTQYF
>TRBV7-9|.|TRBJ2-3
CASSFMGDTQYF
>TRBV20-1|.|TRBJ2-1
CSARANSGAYNEQFF
>TRBV3-1|.|TRBJ1-6
CASSPGPEHSSPLHF
>TRBV5-6|.|TRBJ1-3
CASSLAYTGSGNTIYF
>TRBV7-2|TRBD1|TRBJ2-1
CASSLAGQGPSSYNEQFF
>TRBV5-4|.|TRBJ2-3
CASSLVSPSTDTQYF
>TRBV4-3|.|TRBJ2-7
CASSQGMDSYEQYF
>TRBV27|TRBD1|TRBJ1-6
CASSLSTGQFLGSPLHF
>TRBV18|.|TRBJ2-7
CASSPPLLQRTHSYEQYF
>TRBV6-5|.|TRBJ1-2
CASSYGSYGYTF
>TRBV3-1|.|TRBJ2-6
CASSQTGANVLTF
>TRBV7-9|.|TRBJ1-2
CASSPSQGTFGYTF
>TRBV12-3/TRBV12-4|TRBD2|TRBJ2-7
CASRGETYEQYF